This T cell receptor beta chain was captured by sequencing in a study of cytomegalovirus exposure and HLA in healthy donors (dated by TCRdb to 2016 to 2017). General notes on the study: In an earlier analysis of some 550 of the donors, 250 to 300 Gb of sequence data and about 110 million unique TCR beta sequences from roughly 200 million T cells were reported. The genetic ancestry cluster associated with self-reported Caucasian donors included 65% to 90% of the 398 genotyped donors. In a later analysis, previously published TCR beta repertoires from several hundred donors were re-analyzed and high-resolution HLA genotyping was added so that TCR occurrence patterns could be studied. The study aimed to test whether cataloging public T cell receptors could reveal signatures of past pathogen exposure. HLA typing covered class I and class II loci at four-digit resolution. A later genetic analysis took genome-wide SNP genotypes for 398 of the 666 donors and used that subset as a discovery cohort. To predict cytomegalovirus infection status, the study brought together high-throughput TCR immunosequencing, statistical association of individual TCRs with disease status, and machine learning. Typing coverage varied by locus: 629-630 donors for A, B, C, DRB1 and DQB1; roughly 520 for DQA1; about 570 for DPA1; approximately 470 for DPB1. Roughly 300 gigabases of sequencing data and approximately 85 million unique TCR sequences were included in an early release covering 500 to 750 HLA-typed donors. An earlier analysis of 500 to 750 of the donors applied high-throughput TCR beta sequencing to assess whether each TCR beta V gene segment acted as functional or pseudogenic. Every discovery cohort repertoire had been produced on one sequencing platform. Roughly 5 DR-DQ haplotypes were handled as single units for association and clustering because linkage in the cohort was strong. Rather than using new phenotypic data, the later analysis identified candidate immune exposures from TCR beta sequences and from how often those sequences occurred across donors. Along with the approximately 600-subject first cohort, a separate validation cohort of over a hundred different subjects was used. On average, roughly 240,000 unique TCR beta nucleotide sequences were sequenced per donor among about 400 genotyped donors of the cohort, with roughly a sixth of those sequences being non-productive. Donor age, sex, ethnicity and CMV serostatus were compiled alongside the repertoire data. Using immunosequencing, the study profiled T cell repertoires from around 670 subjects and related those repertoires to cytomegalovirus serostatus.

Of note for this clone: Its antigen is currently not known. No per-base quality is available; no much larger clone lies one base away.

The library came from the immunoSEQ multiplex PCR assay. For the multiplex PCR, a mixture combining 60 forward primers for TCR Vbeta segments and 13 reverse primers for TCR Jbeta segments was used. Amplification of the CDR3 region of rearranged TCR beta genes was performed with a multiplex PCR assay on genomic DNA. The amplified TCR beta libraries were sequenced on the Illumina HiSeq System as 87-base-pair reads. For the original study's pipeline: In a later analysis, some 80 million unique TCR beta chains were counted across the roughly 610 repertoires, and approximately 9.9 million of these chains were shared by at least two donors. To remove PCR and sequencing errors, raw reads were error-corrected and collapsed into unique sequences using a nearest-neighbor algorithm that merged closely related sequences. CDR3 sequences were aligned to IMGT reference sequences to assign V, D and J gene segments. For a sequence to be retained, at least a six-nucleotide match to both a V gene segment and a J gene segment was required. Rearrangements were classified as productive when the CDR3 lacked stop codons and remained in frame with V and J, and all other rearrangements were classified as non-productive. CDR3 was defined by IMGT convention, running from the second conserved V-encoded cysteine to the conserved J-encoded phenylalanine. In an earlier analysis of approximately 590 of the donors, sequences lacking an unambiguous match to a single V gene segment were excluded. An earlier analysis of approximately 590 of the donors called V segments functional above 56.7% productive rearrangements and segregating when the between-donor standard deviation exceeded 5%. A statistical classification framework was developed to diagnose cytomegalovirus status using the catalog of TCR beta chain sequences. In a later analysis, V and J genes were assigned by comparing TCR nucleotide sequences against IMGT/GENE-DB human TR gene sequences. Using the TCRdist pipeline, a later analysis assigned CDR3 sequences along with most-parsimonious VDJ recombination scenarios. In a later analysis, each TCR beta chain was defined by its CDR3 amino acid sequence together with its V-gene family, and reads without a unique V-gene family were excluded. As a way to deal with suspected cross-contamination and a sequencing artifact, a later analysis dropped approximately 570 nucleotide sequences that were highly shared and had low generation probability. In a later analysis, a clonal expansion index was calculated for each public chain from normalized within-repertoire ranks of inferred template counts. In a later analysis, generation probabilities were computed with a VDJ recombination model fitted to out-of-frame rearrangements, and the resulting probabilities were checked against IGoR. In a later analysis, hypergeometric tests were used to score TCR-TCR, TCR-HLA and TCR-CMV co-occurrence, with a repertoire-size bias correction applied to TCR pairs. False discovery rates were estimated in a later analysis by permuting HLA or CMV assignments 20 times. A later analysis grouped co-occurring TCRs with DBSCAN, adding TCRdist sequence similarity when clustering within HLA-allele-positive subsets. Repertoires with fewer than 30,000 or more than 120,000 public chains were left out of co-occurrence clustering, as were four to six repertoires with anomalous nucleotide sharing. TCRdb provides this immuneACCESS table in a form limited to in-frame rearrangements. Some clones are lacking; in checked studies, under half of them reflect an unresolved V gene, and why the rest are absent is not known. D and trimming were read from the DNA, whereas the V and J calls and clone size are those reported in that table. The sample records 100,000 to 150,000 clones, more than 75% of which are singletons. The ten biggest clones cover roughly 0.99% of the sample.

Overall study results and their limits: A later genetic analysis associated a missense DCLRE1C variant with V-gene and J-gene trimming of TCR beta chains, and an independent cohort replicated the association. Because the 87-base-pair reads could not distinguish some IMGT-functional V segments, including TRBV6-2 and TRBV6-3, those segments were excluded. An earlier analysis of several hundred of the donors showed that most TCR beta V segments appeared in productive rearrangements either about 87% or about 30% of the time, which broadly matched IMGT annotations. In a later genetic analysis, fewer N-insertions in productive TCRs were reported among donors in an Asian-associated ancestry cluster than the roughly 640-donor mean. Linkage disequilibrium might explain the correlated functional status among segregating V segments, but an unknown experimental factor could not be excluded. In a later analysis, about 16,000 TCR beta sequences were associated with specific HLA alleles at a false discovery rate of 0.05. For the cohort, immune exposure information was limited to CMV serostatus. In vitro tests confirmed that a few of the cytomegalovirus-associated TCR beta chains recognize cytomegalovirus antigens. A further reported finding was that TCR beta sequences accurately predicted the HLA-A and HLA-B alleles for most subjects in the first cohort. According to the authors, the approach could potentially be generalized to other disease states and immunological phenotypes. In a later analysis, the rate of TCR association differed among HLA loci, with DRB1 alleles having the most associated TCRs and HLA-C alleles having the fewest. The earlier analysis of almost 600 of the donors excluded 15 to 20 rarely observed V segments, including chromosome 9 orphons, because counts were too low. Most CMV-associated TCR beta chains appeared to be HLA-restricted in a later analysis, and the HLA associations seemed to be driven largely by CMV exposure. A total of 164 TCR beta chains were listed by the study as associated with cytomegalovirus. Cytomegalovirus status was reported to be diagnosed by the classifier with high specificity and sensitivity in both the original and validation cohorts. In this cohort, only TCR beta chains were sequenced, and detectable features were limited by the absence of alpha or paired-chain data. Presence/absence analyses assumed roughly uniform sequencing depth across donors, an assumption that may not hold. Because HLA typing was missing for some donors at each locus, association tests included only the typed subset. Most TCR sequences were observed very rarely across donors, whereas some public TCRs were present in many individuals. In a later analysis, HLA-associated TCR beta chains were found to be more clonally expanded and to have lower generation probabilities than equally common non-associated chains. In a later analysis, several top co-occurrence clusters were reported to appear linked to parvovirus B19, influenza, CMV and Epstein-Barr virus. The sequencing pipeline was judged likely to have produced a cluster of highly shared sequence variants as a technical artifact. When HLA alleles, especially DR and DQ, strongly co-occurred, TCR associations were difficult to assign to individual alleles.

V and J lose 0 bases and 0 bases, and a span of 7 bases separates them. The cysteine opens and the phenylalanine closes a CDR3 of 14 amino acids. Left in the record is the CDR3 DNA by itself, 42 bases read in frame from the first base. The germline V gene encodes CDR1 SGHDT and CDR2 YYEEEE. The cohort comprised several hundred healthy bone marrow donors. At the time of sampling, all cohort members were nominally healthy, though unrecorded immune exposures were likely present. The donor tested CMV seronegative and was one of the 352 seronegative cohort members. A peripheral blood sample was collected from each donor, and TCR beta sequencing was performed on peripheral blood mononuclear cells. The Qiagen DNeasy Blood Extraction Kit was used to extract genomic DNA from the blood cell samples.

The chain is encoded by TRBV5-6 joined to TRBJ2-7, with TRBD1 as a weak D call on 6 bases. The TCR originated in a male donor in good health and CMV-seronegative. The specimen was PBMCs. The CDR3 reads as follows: CASSLGTVSYEQYF. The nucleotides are TGTGCCAGCAGCTTGGGGACAGTCTCCTACGAGCAGTACTTC. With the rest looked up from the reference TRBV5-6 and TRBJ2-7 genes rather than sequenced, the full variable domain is DAGVTQSPTHLIKTRGQQVTLRCSPKSGHDTVSWYQQALGQGPQFIFQYYEEEERQRGNFPDRFSGHQFPNYSSELNVNALLLGDSALYLCASSLGTVSYEQYFGPGTRLTVT.